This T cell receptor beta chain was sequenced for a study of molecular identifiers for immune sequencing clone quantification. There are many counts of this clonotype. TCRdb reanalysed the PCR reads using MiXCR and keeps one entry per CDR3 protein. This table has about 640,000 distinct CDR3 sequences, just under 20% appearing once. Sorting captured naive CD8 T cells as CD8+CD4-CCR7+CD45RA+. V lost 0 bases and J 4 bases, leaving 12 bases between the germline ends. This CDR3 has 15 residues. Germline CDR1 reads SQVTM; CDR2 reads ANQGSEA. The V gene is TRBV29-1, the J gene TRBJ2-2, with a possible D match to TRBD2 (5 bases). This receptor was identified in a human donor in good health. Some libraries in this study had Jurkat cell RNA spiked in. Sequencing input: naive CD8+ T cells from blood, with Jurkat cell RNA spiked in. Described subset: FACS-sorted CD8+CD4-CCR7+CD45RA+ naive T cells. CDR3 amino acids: CSVEDPSSATGELFF. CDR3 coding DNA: TGCAGCGTTGAAGATCCGAGTAGCGCCACCGGGGAGCTGTTTTTT.